This T cell receptor beta chain was identified during a study of technical replicates of blood from several donors. Some clones are missing from TCRdb's copy, which holds only in-frame ones; the method was immunoSEQ multiplex PCR. The sample has under 75,000 clones; 80% to 95% are singletons. Trimming removed 3 bases at V and 5 bases at J, with 15 bases between. This CDR3 contains 15 residues. In germline, CDR1 is MRHNA, CDR2 SNTAGT. The V gene is TRBV6-4, the J gene TRBJ2-3, with D possibly being TRBD1 (5 bases). Sequenced material: PBMCs. The source is a human donor in good health. Some clones in this sample may be carry-over from other donors' samples. Written as DNA, the CDR3 is TGTGCCAGCAGTGATTCACTTGGGGCCGTAGATACGCAGTATTTT. This translates into CASSDSLGAVDTQYF.